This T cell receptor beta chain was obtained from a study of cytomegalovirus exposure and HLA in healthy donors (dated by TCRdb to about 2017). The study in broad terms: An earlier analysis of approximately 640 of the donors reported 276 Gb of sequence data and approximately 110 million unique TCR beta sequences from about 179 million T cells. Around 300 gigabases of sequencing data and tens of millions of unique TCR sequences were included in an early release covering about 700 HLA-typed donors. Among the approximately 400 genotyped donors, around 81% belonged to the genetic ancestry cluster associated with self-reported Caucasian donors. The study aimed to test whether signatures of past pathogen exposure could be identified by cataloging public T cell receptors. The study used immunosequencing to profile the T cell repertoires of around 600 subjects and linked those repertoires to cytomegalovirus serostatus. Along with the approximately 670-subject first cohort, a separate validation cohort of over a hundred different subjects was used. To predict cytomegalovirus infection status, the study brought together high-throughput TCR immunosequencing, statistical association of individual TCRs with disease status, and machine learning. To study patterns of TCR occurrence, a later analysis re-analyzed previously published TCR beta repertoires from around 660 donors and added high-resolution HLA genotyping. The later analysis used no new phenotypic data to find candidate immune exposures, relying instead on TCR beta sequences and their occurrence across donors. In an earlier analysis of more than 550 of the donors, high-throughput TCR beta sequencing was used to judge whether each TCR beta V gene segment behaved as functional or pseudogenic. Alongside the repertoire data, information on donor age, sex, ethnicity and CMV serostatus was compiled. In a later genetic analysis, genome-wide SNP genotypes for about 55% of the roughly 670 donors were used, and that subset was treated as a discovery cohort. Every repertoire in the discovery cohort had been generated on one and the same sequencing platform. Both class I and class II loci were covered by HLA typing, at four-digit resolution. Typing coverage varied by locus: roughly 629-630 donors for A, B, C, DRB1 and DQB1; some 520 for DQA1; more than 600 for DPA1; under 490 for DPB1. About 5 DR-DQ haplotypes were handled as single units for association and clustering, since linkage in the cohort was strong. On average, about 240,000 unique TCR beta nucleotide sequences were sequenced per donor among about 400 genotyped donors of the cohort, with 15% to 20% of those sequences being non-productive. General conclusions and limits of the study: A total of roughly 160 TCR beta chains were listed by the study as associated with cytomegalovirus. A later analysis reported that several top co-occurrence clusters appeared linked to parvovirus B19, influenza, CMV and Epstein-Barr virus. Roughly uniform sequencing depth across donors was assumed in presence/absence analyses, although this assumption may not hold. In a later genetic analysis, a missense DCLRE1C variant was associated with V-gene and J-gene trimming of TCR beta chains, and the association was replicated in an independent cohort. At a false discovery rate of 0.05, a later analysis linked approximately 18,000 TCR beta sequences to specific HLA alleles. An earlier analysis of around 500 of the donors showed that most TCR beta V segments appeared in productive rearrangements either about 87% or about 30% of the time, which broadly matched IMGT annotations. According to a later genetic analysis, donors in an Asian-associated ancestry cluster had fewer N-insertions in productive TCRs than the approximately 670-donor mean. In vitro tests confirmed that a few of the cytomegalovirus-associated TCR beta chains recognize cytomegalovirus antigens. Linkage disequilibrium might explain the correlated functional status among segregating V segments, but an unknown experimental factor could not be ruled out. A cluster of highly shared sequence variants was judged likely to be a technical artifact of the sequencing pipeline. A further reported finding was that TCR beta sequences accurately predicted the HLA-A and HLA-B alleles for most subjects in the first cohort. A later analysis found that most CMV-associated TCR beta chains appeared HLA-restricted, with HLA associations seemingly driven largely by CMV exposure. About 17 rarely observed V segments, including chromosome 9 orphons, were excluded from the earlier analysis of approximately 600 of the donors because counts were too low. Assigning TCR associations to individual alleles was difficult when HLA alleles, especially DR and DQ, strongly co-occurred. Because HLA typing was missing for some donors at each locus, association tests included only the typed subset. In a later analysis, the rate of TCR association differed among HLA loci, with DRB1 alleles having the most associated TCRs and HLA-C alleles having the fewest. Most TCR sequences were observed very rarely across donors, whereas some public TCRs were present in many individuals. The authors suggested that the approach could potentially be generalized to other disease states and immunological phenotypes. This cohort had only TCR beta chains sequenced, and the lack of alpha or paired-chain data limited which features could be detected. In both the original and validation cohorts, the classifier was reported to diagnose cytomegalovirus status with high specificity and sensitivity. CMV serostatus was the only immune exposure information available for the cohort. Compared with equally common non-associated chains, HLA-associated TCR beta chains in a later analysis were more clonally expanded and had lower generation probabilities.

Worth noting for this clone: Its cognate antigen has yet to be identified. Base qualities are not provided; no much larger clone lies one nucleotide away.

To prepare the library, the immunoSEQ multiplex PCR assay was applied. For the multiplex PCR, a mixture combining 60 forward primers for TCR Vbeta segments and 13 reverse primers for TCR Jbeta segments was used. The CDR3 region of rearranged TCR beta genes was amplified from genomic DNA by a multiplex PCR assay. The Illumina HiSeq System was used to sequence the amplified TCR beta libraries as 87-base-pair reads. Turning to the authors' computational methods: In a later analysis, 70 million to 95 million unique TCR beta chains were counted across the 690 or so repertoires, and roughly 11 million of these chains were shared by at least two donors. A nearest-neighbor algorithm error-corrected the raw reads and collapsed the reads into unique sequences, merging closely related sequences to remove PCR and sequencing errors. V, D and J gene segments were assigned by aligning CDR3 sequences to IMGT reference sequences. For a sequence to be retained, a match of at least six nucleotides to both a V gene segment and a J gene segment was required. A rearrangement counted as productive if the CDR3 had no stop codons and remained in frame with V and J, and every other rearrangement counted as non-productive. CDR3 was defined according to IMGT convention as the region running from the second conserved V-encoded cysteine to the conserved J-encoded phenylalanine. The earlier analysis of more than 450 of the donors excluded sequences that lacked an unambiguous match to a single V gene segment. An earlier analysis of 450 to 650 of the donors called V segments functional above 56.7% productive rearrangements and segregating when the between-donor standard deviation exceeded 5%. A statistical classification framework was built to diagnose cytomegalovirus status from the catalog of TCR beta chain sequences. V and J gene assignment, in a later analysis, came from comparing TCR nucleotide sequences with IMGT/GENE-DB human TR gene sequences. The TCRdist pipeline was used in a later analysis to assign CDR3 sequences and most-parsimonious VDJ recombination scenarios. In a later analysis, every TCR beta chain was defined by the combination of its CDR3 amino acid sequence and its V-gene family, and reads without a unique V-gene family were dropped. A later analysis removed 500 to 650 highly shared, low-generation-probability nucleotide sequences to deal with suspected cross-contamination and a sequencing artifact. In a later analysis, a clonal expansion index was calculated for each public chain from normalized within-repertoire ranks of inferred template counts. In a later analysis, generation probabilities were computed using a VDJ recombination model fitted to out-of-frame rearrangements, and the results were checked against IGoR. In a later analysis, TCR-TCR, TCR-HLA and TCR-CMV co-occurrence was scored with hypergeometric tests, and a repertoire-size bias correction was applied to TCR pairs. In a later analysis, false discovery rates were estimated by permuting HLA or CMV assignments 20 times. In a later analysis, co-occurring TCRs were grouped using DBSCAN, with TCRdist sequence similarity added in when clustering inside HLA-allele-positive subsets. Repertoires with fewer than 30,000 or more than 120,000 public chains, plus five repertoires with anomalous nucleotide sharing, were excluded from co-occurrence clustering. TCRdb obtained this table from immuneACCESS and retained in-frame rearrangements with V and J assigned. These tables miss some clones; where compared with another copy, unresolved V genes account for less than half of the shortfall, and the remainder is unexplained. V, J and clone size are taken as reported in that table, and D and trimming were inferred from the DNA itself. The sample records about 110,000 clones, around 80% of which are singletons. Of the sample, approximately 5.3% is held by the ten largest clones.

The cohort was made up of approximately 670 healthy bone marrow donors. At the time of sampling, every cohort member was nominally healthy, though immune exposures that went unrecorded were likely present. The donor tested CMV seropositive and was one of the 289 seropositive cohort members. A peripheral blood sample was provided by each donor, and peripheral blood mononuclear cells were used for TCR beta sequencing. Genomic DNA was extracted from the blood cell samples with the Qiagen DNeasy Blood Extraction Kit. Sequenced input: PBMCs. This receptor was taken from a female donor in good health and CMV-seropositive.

The base sequence is TGTGCCAGCAGCTTAGTGCGGGGTAACACCGGGGAGCTGTTTTTT. Translated, it gives CASSLVRGNTGELFF. The sequence links TRBV7-9 to TRBJ2-2; TRBD2 is a possible D gene, resting on 6 matching bases. V sheds 1 base and J sheds 2 bases, leaving 8 bases between their ends. The germline V gene (reference sequence) sets CDR1 to SEHNR and CDR2 to FQNEAQ. The CDR3, cysteine through phenylalanine, is 15 amino acids long. Solely the CDR3 DNA is kept, with 45 bases framed from the first base. This CDR3, with the reference TRBV7-9 and TRBJ2-2 proteins standing in past its ends, gives the full variable domain DTGVSQNPRHKITKRGQNVTFRCDPISEHNRLYWYRQTLGQGPEFLTYFQNEAQLEKSRLLSDRFSAERPKGSFSTLEIQRTEQGDSAMYLCASSLVRGNTGELFFGEGSRLTVL.